The 25 T cell receptor beta chains reported below all come from one sample, sequenced in a study of cytomegalovirus exposure and HLA in healthy donors. PCR was performed using 60 Vbeta and 13 Jbeta primers. The protocol was immunoSEQ multiplex PCR, while the TCRdb copy is restricted to in-frame clones and leaves out a portion. The sample has 110,000 to 150,000 clones; 75% are singletons. The specimen was PBMCs. These receptors all come from a man aged 25 to 45 in good health and CMV-seronegative.

The CDR3 nucleotides read TGTGCCAGCAGCTCGGGGGGGGTGAAACTCTATGGCTACACCTTC. As protein: CASSSGGVKLYGYTF. The chain employs TRBV5-4 and TRBJ1-2; TRBD1 might be the D (5 bases). The germline CDR1 and CDR2 sequences are SGHNT and YYREEE (reference sequence). Trimming stripped 3 bases from V and 4 bases from J, with 16 bases between. The CDR3 totals 15 residues.

About this clone itself: Other nucleotide sequences from this sample produce the same CDR3. V usage is TRBV6-5 and J usage is TRBJ1-5, with TRBD1 as a possible D gene (6 bases). The CDR3 has 13 residues. CDR1 and CDR2 (germline): MNHEY, SVGAGI. The germline V and J ends were trimmed by 7 bases and 3 bases, with 10 bases remaining between them. The CDR3 bases are TGTGCCAGCAAGGGGGGGACCAATCAGCCCCAGCATTTT. Its translation: CASKGGTNQPQHF.

The chain is built from TRBV10-3 and TRBJ2-5; 16 bases are shared with TRBD2. The germline V gene encodes CDR1 ENHRY and CDR2 SYGVKD. CDR3 length: 19 residues. J was trimmed by 0 bases and V by 3 bases; bases with no gene match: 7. DNA for the CDR3: TGTGCCATCAGTGATCCGGGACTAGCGGGAGGGCCAAACCAAGAGACCCAGTACTTC. Its protein is CAISDPGLAGGPNQETQYF.

The CDR3, as DNA: TGTGCCAGCAGTGACGAGGTGAACACTGAAGCTTTCTTT. It codes for CASSDEVNTEAFF. The gene calls are TRBV6-4 and TRBJ1-1; D gene uncertain. V gave up 2 bases and J gave up 0 bases, with 4 bases separating them. The germline gives CDR1 MRHNA, CDR2 SNTAGT. This CDR3 is built from 13 residues.

This clone was recorded only once. The V call is TRBV29-1, the J call TRBJ2-1; D remains unclear. The CDR3 is 12 residues long. The germline gives CDR1 SQVTM, CDR2 ANQGSEA. V was pared by 1 base and J by 7 bases, with 8 bases between. The CDR3 region is CSVEAGTNEQFF. The CDR3 nucleotides are TGCAGCGTTGAAGCAGGCACAAATGAGCAGTTCTTC.

The J gene is TRBJ1-2, the V gene TRBV27; weak D call: TRBD1 (5 bases). V shed 2 bases and J shed 4 bases, with 8 bases lying between them. The V gene's germline CDR1 is MNHEY and CDR2 SMNVEV (reference sequence). The CDR3 runs 13 residues. The chain's CDR3 is CASSLRGSYGYTF. The CDR3 bases are TGTGCCAGCAGTTTAAGGGGTTCCTATGGCTACACCTTC.

This clone was detected a few times. This chain uses TRBV20-1 with TRBJ1-1; D uncertain. This CDR3 is 10 amino acids long. V shed 7 bases and J shed 5 bases, with 8 bases lying between them. Germline CDR1 reads DFQATT; CDR2 reads SNEGSKA (reference sequence). DNA of the CDR3: TGCAGTGTAACGAGTACTGAAGCTTTCTTT. Its translation is CSVTSTEAFF.

This clone was observed a handful of times. J is TRBJ2-1 and V is TRBV5-1; D is perhaps TRBD1 (5 bases). The ends were cut back, 3 bases at V and 2 bases at J, with 12 bases in the middle. This CDR3 comprises 15 residues. The germline V gene encodes CDR1 SGHRS and CDR2 YFSETQ. The CDR3 DNA follows: TGCGCCAGCAGCTGGCAGGGAACGGCCTACAATGAGCAGTTCTTC. Translating gives CASSWQGTAYNEQFF.

CDR3 residues: CASSSRDSYYNEQFF. Here the CDR3 DNA reads TGCGCCAGCAGCTCGCGGGACAGCTATTACAATGAGCAGTTCTTC. The chain joins TRBV5-1 to TRBJ2-1, with D perhaps matching TRBD1 (7 bases). Germline V gene lookup returns CDR1 SGHRS and CDR2 YFSETQ. Trimming stripped 3 bases from V and 4 bases from J, with 14 bases between. This CDR3 is built from 15 residues.

The rearrangement uses TRBV5-4 and TRBJ2-1, with D possibly matching TRBD1 (6 bases). Germline V gene sequence: CDR1 SGHNT, CDR2 YYREEE (reference sequence). The V end was cut by 4 bases, the J end by 1 base, with 18 bases between. There are 17 residues in the CDR3. CDR3 protein: CASSKPGQLTSYNEQFF. DNA of the CDR3: TGTGCCAGCAGCAAACCGGGACAACTCACGTCCTACAATGAGCAGTTCTTC. Filled out from reference TRBV5-4 and TRBJ2-1, the complete variable domain reads ETGVTQSPTHLIKTRGQQVTLRCSSQSGHNTVSWYQQALGQGPQFIFQYYREEENGRGNFPPRFSGLQFPNYSSELNVNALELDDSALYLCASSKPGQLTSYNEQFFGPGTRLTVL.

The chain joins TRBV28 to TRBJ1-2; TRBD1 aligns across 8 bases. Trimming at V came to 1 base and at J to 1 base, leaving 2 bases not matched to a gene. CDR1 MDHEN and CDR2 SYDVKM come from the germline V gene. The CDR3 has 15 residues. CDR3 in DNA: TGTGCCAGCAGTTTATTCGGACAGGGTAACTATGGCTACACCTTC. Translating it yields CASSLFGQGNYGYTF.

Points on this clone: One end of the junction does not line up with germline, which may come from a read error. The V and J genes are TRBV29-1 and TRBJ2-6, with D possibly being TRBD1 (5 bases). The CDR3 length is 16 residues. The germline V gene encodes CDR1 SQVTM and CDR2 ANQGSEA. In DNA, the CDR3 is TGCAGCGTTGGGGAACTGGTTTTTTCTGGGGCCAACGGCCTGACTTTC. Translation: CSVGELVFSGANGLTF.

The V gene is TRBV28, the J gene TRBJ2-7; possible D gene TRBD1, 5 bases. V was clipped by 7 bases and J by 1 base, with 11 bases between them. The CDR3 sequence is 13 residues long. Germline values: CDR1 MDHEN, CDR2 SYDVKM. CDR3 amino acids: CASTLGQSYEQYF. CDR3 DNA sequence: TGTGCCAGCACTCTGGGGCAGTCCTACGAGCAGTACTTC.

This clone came up once. The chain employs TRBV28 and TRBJ1-4; D ambiguous. The CDR3 runs to 14 residues. The V and J ends lost 3 bases and 6 bases respectively, with 11 bases between them. Germline CDR1 and CDR2: MDHEN and SYDVKM. The CDR3 DNA is TGTGCCAGCAGTTTGAACCCGGGGTATGAAAAACTGTTTTTT. Translated: CASSLNPGYEKLFF.

In its sample, this clone was seen once. The rearrangement joins TRBV15 to TRBJ2-7, with 7 bases that match TRBD2. In germline, CDR1 is LNHNV, CDR2 YYDKDF (reference sequence). The length of the CDR3 is 16 residues. The V segment lost 0 bases and the J segment 1 base; nucleotides outside the gene matches: 6. CDR3 amino acids: CATSRDAGVGSYEQYF. DNA for the CDR3: TGTGCCACCAGCAGAGATGCGGGGGTGGGATCCTACGAGCAGTACTTC.

This chain links TRBV18 with TRBJ2-3; 12 bases align to TRBD2. Looked up from germline, CDR1 is KGHSH and CDR2 is LQKENI. The trim removed 0 bases at V and 3 bases at J, leaving 10 bases unmatched. CDR3 length: 19 residues. The CDR3 spells CASSPPDLLAGGSTDTQYF. The CDR3 nucleotides are TGTGCCAGCTCACCACCCGATCTCCTAGCGGGAGGGAGTACAGATACGCAGTATTTT.

The V and J genes are TRBV6-6 and TRBJ1-5; D not certain. Per germline, CDR1 MNHNY and CDR2 SVGAGI (reference sequence). The CDR3 is 13 residues long. Between the trimmed V and J ends, which lost 2 bases and 2 bases, there was a span of 4 bases. CDR3 protein: CASSYEGNQPQHF. The CDR3 coding sequence is TGTGCCAGCAGTTACGAGGGCAATCAGCCCCAGCATTTT.

V and J are TRBV14 and TRBJ2-3; possibly TRBD2 for D (6 bases). Trimming cost V 4 bases and J 4 bases, with 18 bases left between them. This CDR3 is 16 amino acids long. Germline CDR1 reads SGHDN; CDR2 reads FVKESK. The CDR3 DNA reads as TGTGCCAGCAGCCTCAGACGTCTCCCTAGCGCAGATACGCAGTATTTT. Its protein product is CASSLRRLPSADTQYF.

A single count supports this clone. One end of the junction does not line up with germline, which may come from a read error. The V gene is TRBV27, the J gene TRBJ2-5; 11 positions agree with TRBD2. The CDR3 runs to 18 residues. CDR1 and CDR2 (germline): MNHEY, SMNVEV (reference sequence). The CDR3 is CTSMGWGSGRVAQETQYF. The CDR3 nucleotides read TGTACCAGCATGGGGTGGGGTAGCGGGAGGGTGGCCCAAGAGACCCAGTACTTC.

This clone was seen only a few times. This rearrangement joins TRBV18 to TRBJ2-6, with TRBD1 matching 12 bases. This CDR3 has 18 amino acids. V gave up 1 base and J gave up 4 bases; unmatched junction bases: 5. CDR1 is KGHSH and CDR2 is LQKENI in the germline V gene. CDR3 loop: CASSPQGQGAGGANVLTF. The CDR3 nucleotides are TGTGCCAGCTCACCACAGGGACAGGGGGCAGGAGGGGCCAACGTCCTGACTTTC.

V is TRBV6-6 and J is TRBJ1-1; tentatively, D is TRBD1 (6 bases). The CDR3 length is 12 residues. Germline loops: CDR1 MNHNY, CDR2 SVGAGI (reference sequence). The ends were cut back, 4 bases at V and 10 bases at J, with 13 bases in the middle. CDR3 sequence (DNA): TGTGCCAGCAGTTTACGACAGGTGAGAGCTTTCTTT. Its translation: CASSLRQVRAFF.

V gene TRBV21-1 combines with J gene TRBJ2-2; whether TRBD1, the table's D call, matches the DNA was not checked. TRBV21-1 is a documented pseudogene. The CDR3 has 16 amino acids. The CDR3 nucleotides read TGTGCCCACAGGGGGGGACAGGGTCGGCACACCGGGGAGCTGTTTTTT. It specifies CAHRGGQGRHTGELFF.

The chain is built from TRBV6-1 and TRBJ1-1; weak D call: TRBD1 (6 bases). Germline V gene sequence: CDR1 MNHNS, CDR2 SASEGT. This CDR3 is 15 amino acids long. The V end lost 0 bases, the J end lost 0 bases, and 8 bases lay between the germline ends. CDR3 DNA sequence: TGTGCCAGCAGTGAAGCGCGGGGGCTGAACACTGAAGCTTTCTTT. Protein: CASSEARGLNTEAFF.

The chain combines TRBV30 with TRBJ1-1; D perhaps matches TRBD1 (5 bases). Trimming took off 4 bases at V and 6 bases at J, with 15 bases between the two ends. Germline CDR1 reads GTSNPN; CDR2 reads SVGIG (reference sequence). CDR3 length equals 13 residues. The CDR3 loop is CAWNRNRQAEAFF. The CDR3 DNA reads as TGTGCCTGGAACCGGAACAGGCAAGCTGAAGCTTTCTTT.

V gene TRBV5-1 combines with J gene TRBJ2-5; 8 bases line up with TRBD2. Looked up from germline, CDR1 is SGHRS and CDR2 is YFSETQ. The CDR3 sequence is 16 residues long. V was pared by 2 bases and J by 0 bases, with 6 bases of the junction left unmatched. CDR3 nucleotide sequence: TGCGCCAGCAGCTTTTACGGGGGGGGCTACCAAGAGACCCAGTACTTC. It is translated as CASSFYGGGYQETQYF.